The clone carrying this TCR beta chain was recorded a few times. What it binds is not known. Each diagnosis was grounded in clinical symptoms, serum thyroxine and TRAb, thyroid ultrasound, and orbital computed tomography. This specimen comes from a study of T cells in Graves' hyperthyroidism and ophthalmopathy. Overall study: Sampling of peripheral blood happened at initial diagnosis, prior to any treatment.

Amplification targeted TCR beta CDR3 regions from RNA transcripts. An initial round of RT-PCR targeting the TCR CDR3 relied on the HTBI primer set. Via MiXCR, TCRdb re-called the multiplex PCR reads, giving one row per CDR3 protein. The sample lists fewer than 750,000 distinct CDR3 sequences, about 15% occurring once. Study-level findings and limits: Onset of ophthalmopathy came a median around 7.1 months after the model predicted it.

Looked up from germline, CDR1 is ENHRY and CDR2 is SYGVKD. The CDR3 is 13 residues long. Trimming pared 7 bases from V and 0 bases from J, leaving 9 bases between. V is TRBV10-3 and J is TRBJ1-1; no clear D. The specimen was blood. The receptor's source is a woman aged 40 to 49 with Graves' ophthalmopathy. For the CDR3, the DNA is TGTGCCATCACGGAGGGCTTGAACACTGAAGCTTTCTTT. The encoded protein is CAITEGLNTEAFF.